What follows is one T cell receptor beta chain and its context. The record originates from a study of identical twins. TCRdb reanalysed the 5' RACE reads using MiXCR and keeps one entry per CDR3 protein. The table lists some 760,000 distinct CDR3 sequences, roughly 18% of them singletons, with 10% to 15% in the top ten. The V end lost 4 bases, the J end lost 1 base, and 16 bases lay between the germline ends. Germline V gives CDR1 LGHNA, CDR2 YNFKEQ. This CDR3 contains 17 residues. A further study also used this sample, focusing on T cells expressing NK-cell markers.

The genes are TRBV4-2 and TRBJ2-2; possible D gene TRBD2, 7 bases. The specimen was PBMCs. The source is a woman under 30 in good health. CDR3 nucleotides: TGTGCCAGCAGCCGTCCCGAGGGGGGGGTGAACACCGGGGAGCTGTTTTTT. It yields the protein CASSRPEGGVNTGELFF.